The source of this TCR beta chain is a study of blood T cell repertoires in COVID-19. The wider study: PBMCs, B-cell-depleted T cells, or T cells provided the cDNA or gDNA that made up the material.

V dropped 4 bases and J dropped 9; count of bases not matched to a gene: 10. Germline CDR1 reads SGHKS; CDR2 reads YYEKEE (reference sequence). The length of the CDR3 is 15 residues. Original handling: Reference gene primers were amplified, and this amplification served to estimate nucleated cell counts. Produced via immunoSEQ multiplex PCR; TCRdb's table is partial and in-frame only. From that table come the V and J calls and clone size; the DNA was used to work out D and trimming. The sample has 450,000 or so clones, approximately 90% seen once. Seattle participants joined during active infection and were tracked over time.

This clonotype originated in a woman in her thirties or forties with COVID-19, enrolled during active disease. This chain links TRBV5-5 with TRBJ1-6, with 7 bases that match TRBD1. Material for sequencing was peripheral blood. CDR3 nucleotides: TGTGCCAGCAGCCGGGAGGGGGCGACGGGTTCACCCCTCCACTTT. It encodes CASSREGATGSPLHF. Using reference TRBV5-5 and TRBJ1-6 for the parts outside the CDR3, the full variable domain is DAGVTQSPTHLIKTRGQQVTLRCSPISGHKSVSWYQQVLGQGPQFIFQYYEKEERGRGNFPDRFSARQFPNYSSELNVNALLLGDSALYLCASSREGATGSPLHFGNGTRLTVT.